This T cell receptor (beta chain) originates from a study of shared clonotypes between healthy human individuals. Method: immunoSEQ multiplex PCR; TCRdb's copy keeps in-frame clones and lacks some. The table lists about 2 million clones, over 85% of them singletons. Concerning this clone itself: Its antigen remains unidentified.

Germline V CDR1 and CDR2: MNHEY, SMNVEV (reference sequence). The CDR3 runs 15 residues. The germline V and J ends were trimmed by 2 bases and 4 bases, with 12 bases remaining between them. The naive CD8 subset, CD45RO-negative cells positively selected for CCR7, excluded terminally differentiated effector memory CD45RA+ cells. Broader study findings: Of the naive CD4 clonotypes, roughly 5% were shared across several donors. Blood alone was sampled, and tissue repertoires likely differ.

This rearrangement joins TRBV27 to TRBJ2-1, with a weak D call TRBD2 (6 bases). This clonotype originated in a man younger than 35 in good health. Sequenced material: naive CD8+ T cells sorted from blood. CDR3 in DNA: TGTGCCAGCAGTTTAAATGTGGCGGGGTACAATGAGCAGTTCTTC. Protein product: CASSLNVAGYNEQFF.